The 7 T cell receptor beta chains below were found in one sample sequenced in a study of control samples from healthy donors and cancer patients. Here immunoSEQ multiplex PCR was the method, and the copy in TCRdb shows in-frame clones only, minus some. The data contain more than 95,000 clones, approximately 92% of them singletons. The specimen sequenced was PBMCs. Receptors originate from a man of 80 years or more with head and neck cancer.

The chain uses TRBV7-9 and TRBJ1-3, with D hard to call. The germline V gene encodes CDR1 SEHNR and CDR2 FQNEAQ (reference sequence). V was cut by 7 bases and J by 0 bases, with 7 bases left in between. This CDR3 has 13 residues. CDR3: CASNPSSGNTIYF. Here the CDR3 DNA reads TGTGCCAGCAACCCTAGCTCTGGAAACACCATATATTTT.

This clone was found a few times. The chain recombines TRBV3-1 (or the pseudogene TRBV3-2) with TRBJ1-1, with TRBD1 matching 8 bases. Germline loops: CDR1 LGHDT, CDR2 YNNKEL (reference sequence). The CDR3 has 14 amino acids. The V segment lost 4 bases and the J segment 1 base; nucleotides outside the gene matches: 2. The CDR3 region has the DNA TGTGCCAGCAGCCTGGGACAGGAGAACACTGAAGCTTTCTTT. Its protein product is CASSLGQENTEAFF.

This chain connects TRBV5-6 to TRBJ1-1; no clear D. Germline CDR1 reads SGHDT; CDR2 reads YYEEEE. The CDR3 contains 15 residues. The V gene lost 1 base and the J gene lost 8 bases, with 18 bases spanning the gap. As DNA, the CDR3 is TGTGCCAGCAGCTTGCTAGCCAGACAACGCCTCGAAGCTTTCTTT. Encoded protein: CASSLLARQRLEAFF.

This chain joins TRBV4-1 and TRBJ2-1; no firm D call. This CDR3 has 13 amino acids. CDR1 is MGHRA and CDR2 is YSYEKL in the germline V gene. The V end was cut by 1 base, the J end by 8 bases, with 9 bases between. CDR3 DNA sequence: TGCGCCAGCAGCCAAGTTACGGTCTATGAGCAGTTCTTC. Its translation: CASSQVTVYEQFF.

The chain combines TRBV5-6 with TRBJ1-4; D remains unclear. CDR1 SGHDT and CDR2 YYEEEE come from the germline V gene. The V gene lost 0 bases and the J gene lost 2 bases, with 5 bases spanning the gap. The CDR3 is made up of 14 amino acids. This chain's CDR3 is CASSLVGTNEKLFF. The DNA of the CDR3 is TGTGCCAGCAGCTTGGTAGGGACTAATGAAAAACTGTTTTTT.

With respect to this clone: Germline and junction disagree at one end, which may indicate a read error. This chain joins TRBV5-1 and TRBJ1-1, with D possibly being TRBD1 (5 bases). This CDR3 comprises 12 residues. The germline V gene encodes CDR1 SGHRS and CDR2 YFSETQ. The DNA of the CDR3 is TGCGCCAGCAGCTTGGGGACGAAAGGGGTACACTTT. Its protein is CASSLGTKGVHF.

This sequence joins TRBV2 and TRBJ2-2, with D possibly matching TRBD2 (5 bases). The CDR3 extends over 21 amino acids. V was cut by 8 bases and J by 2 bases, with 33 bases left in between. Germline V gene lookup returns CDR1 SNHLY and CDR2 FYNNEI. The CDR3 loop reads CASSLVGTQLRWLANTGELFF. CDR3 sequence (DNA): TGTGCCAGCTCGCTCGTTGGCACTCAACTTCGTTGGCTAGCAAACACCGGGGAGCTGTTTTTT.